This passage covers 29 T cell receptor beta chains from one sample sequenced in a study of blood T cell repertoires in COVID-19. Here immunoSEQ multiplex PCR was the method, and the copy in TCRdb shows in-frame clones only, minus some. The table shows a few hundred thousand clones, with nearly 90% occurring only once. What was sequenced was peripheral blood. These receptors all come from a man aged 18-30 years with active or convalescent COVID-19.

This chain joins TRBV18 and TRBJ2-7, with D maybe TRBD1 (6 bases). With 3 bases removed from V and 1 base from J, the gap between germline ends came to 13 bases. Germline-derived CDR1 and CDR2 are KGHSH and LQKENI. The CDR3 covers 15 residues. CDR3 protein: CASSPGDIKSYEQYF. The CDR3 DNA reads TGTGCCAGCTCACCGGGGGACATTAAATCCTACGAGCAGTACTTC.

The V gene is TRBV3-1 (or the pseudogene TRBV3-2), the J gene TRBJ2-7; TRBD1 agrees at 9 bases. Per germline, CDR1 LGHDT and CDR2 YNNKEL (reference sequence). This CDR3 is built from 14 residues. Germline trimming cut 0 bases from V and 9 bases from J; bases unmatched to any gene: 6. The CDR3, as DNA: TGTGCCAGCAGCCAAGACGGACAGGGGATAAGGCAGTACTTC. Protein: CASSQDGQGIRQYF.

The V gene is TRBV11-3, the J gene TRBJ2-5; the match to TRBD1 covers 11 bases. This CDR3 comprises 15 residues. V was pared by 1 base and J by 4 bases, with 2 bases of the junction left unmatched. From germline, CDR1 is SGHNT and CDR2 YENEEA. CDR3 coding DNA: TGTGCCAGCAGCTTAGGGACAGGGGGCGCAGAGACCCAGTACTTC. It specifies CASSLGTGGAETQYF.

The genes are TRBV6-2 or TRBV6-3 and TRBJ2-3; 9 nucleotides line up with TRBD2. The CDR3 spans 16 residues. Germline CDR1 and CDR2: MNHEY and SVGEGT. Losses at the gene ends were 5 bases for V and 4 bases for J; bases not matched to a gene: 10. The CDR3 loop is CASSGSGTSRSDTQYF. DNA of the CDR3: TGTGCCAGCAGTGGTTCCGGGACTAGCAGGTCAGATACGCAGTATTTT.

The chain combines TRBV7-8 with TRBJ1-3; D is perhaps TRBD1 (5 bases). Between the trimmed V and J ends, which lost 8 bases and 0 bases, there was a span of 14 bases. From germline, CDR1 is SGHVS and CDR2 FQNEAQ. This CDR3 has 15 amino acids. This chain's CDR3 is CASRAGGGSGNTIYF. As DNA, the CDR3 is TGTGCCAGCCGAGCCGGGGGGGGCTCTGGAAACACCATATATTTT.

This chain connects TRBV19 to TRBJ1-1; D is perhaps TRBD1 (5 bases). The CDR3 has 13 amino acids. CDR1 is LNHDA and CDR2 is SQIVND in the germline V gene (reference sequence). V was clipped by 5 bases and J by 2 bases, with 9 bases between them. The CDR3 sequence is CASSWGGNTEAFF. For the CDR3, the DNA is TGTGCCAGTAGTTGGGGGGGTAACACTGAAGCTTTCTTT. The complete variable domain, with remaining parts taken from reference TRBV19 and TRBJ1-1, reads DGGITQSPKYLFRKEGQNVTLSCEQNLNHDAMYWYRQDPGQGLRLIYYSQIVNDFQKGDIAEGYSVSREKKESFPLTVTSAQKNPTAFYLCASSWGGNTEAFFGQGTRLTVV.

The chain combines TRBV11-3 with TRBJ1-1, with 7 bases fitting TRBD1. This CDR3 has 13 amino acids. The J segment lost 9 bases and the V segment lost 1 base, leaving 5 bases of the junction unmatched. The germline gives CDR1 SGHNT, CDR2 YENEEA. CDR3 sequence: CASSLGRDRQAFF. The CDR3, as DNA: TGTGCCAGCAGCTTAGGACGGGACAGACAAGCTTTCTTT.

The chain couples TRBV15 to TRBJ2-1; a possible D gene is TRBD2 (5 bases). Trimming cost V 1 base and J 9 bases, with 10 bases left between them. The CDR3 totals 13 residues. Germline assignment: CDR1 LNHNV and CDR2 YYDKDF (reference sequence). The CDR3 loop is CATSRGSEGEQFF. Here the CDR3 DNA reads TGTGCCACCAGCAGAGGTAGCGAGGGTGAGCAGTTCTTC. Full variable domain (remainder filled in from reference TRBV15 and TRBJ2-1): DAMVIQNPRYQVTQFGKPVTLSCSQTLNHNVMYWYQQKSSQAPKLLFHYYDKDFNNEADTPDNFQSRRPNTSFCFLDIRSPGLGDTAMYLCATSRGSEGEQFFGPGTRLTVL.

This rearrangement joins TRBV5-6 to TRBJ2-7, with 8 bases lining up with TRBD2. V lost 0 bases, J lost 7 bases, and 3 bases stayed unmatched. The CDR3 has 13 residues. Germline CDR1 reads SGHDT; CDR2 reads YYEEEE. CDR3: CASSLGPGGEQYF. Written as DNA, the CDR3 is TGTGCCAGCAGCTTGGGTCCGGGAGGGGAGCAGTACTTC. Full variable domain (rest looked up from reference TRBV5-6 and TRBJ2-7): DAGVTQSPTHLIKTRGQQVTLRCSPKSGHDTVSWYQQALGQGPQFIFQYYEEEERQRGNFPDRFSGHQFPNYSSELNVNALLLGDSALYLCASSLGPGGEQYFGPGTRLTVT.

This rearrangement joins TRBV7-9 to TRBJ2-2; 7 bases match TRBD2. The germline V gene encodes CDR1 SEHNR and CDR2 FQNEAQ (reference sequence). The V gene end was trimmed by 6 bases and the J gene end by 1 base; junction bases not matched to a gene: 5. The CDR3 is 15 residues long. CDR3 sequence (DNA): TGTGCCAGCAGTAGTGGCGGGGGGAACACCGGGGAGCTGTTTTTT. This encodes CASSSGGGNTGELFF.

The chain has TRBV6-2 or TRBV6-3 and TRBJ2-1, with 16 bases aligning to TRBD2. The CDR3 runs to 20 residues. The V segment lost 6 bases and the J segment 0 bases; nucleotides outside the gene matches: 11. Germline V gene lookup returns CDR1 MNHEY and CDR2 SVGEGT. The CDR3 is CASSVPGLAGGKSSYNEQFF. In DNA, the CDR3 is TGTGCCAGCAGCGTCCCGGGACTAGCGGGGGGGAAGAGCTCCTACAATGAGCAGTTCTTC.

The chain uses TRBV7-2 and TRBJ1-5, with 7 nucleotides matching TRBD1. Germline V lookup: CDR1 SGHTA, CDR2 FQGNSA. V trimming: 3 bases; J trimming: 7 bases; junction bases outside the gene matches: 6. This CDR3 is built from 14 residues. In nucleotides, the CDR3 is TGTGCCAGCAGCTTTAACAGGGGTGGGCAGCCCCAGCATTTT. Residues: CASSFNRGGQPQHF.

In this sample, this clone turned up once. The V and J genes are TRBV18 and TRBJ2-2, with 7 bases identical to TRBD2. The CDR3 sequence is 17 residues long. With V trimmed by 1 base and J by 7 bases, 12 bases remained unmatched. Germline-derived CDR1 and CDR2 are KGHSH and LQKENI. CDR3 sequence reads: CASSPRGGDRDSGELFF. CDR3 bases: TGTGCCAGCTCACCACGCGGGGGAGACCGCGACAGCGGGGAGCTGTTTTTT.

This chain links TRBV10-1 with TRBJ2-5; TRBD1 might be the D (6 bases). The V end was cut by 3 bases, the J end by 2 bases, with 16 bases between. Germline CDR1 WNHNN, CDR2 SYGVQD (reference sequence). The length of the CDR3 is 16 residues. CDR3 in amino acids: CASSDPDRSGQETQYF. In nucleotides, the CDR3 is TGCGCCAGCAGTGACCCCGACAGGTCCGGTCAAGAGACCCAGTACTTC.

The chain uses TRBV6-4 and TRBJ1-6; possible D gene TRBD1, 6 bases. V was trimmed by 2 bases and J by 6 bases, leaving 14 bases between them. The CDR3 has 16 residues. Germline V lookup: CDR1 MRHNA, CDR2 SNTAGT. The CDR3 is CASSDGVRGSNSPLHF. The CDR3 nucleotides are TGTGCCAGCAGTGACGGAGTCAGGGGCTCTAATTCACCCCTCCACTTT.

The rearrangement links TRBV18 to TRBJ1-5; 7 positions match TRBD1. The CDR3 spans 14 residues. V shed 6 bases, J shed 4 bases, and the junction held 6 bases outside the gene matches. Germline V gene sequence: CDR1 KGHSH, CDR2 LQKENI. The DNA for the CDR3 is TGTGCCAGCTCGCCGGGACAGCAAAATCAGCCCCAGCATTTT. This gives the protein CASSPGQQNQPQHF.

V and J are TRBV19 and TRBJ1-4; 9 bases agree with TRBD1. Germline V gene data show CDR1 as LNHDA and CDR2 as SQIVND (reference sequence). There are 21 residues in the CDR3. After removal of 5 bases from V and 3 bases from J, the junction contained 22 bases not matched to a gene. The CDR3 coding sequence is TGTGCCAGTAGTCGTCGAATCCGGGACAGGGCTCGTCATTCGGCTAATGAAAAACTGTTTTTT. This sequence encodes CASSRRIRDRARHSANEKLFF.

The chain joins TRBV28 to TRBJ2-3, with 8 bases identical to TRBD2. Germline lookup yields CDR1 MDHEN and CDR2 SYDVKM. The CDR3 is 14 amino acids. J was trimmed by 4 bases and V by 10 bases; bases with no gene match: 10. The CDR3 DNA sequence: TGTGCCACGGAAACGGGGGGGCATCCAGATACGCAGTATTTT. It encodes CATETGGHPDTQYF.

The rearrangement uses TRBV4-3 and TRBJ1-6, with D tentatively TRBD1 (6 bases). The V end lost 4 bases, the J end lost 6 bases, and 13 bases lay between the germline ends. The CDR3 spans 15 residues. Germline V gene sequence: CDR1 LGHNA, CDR2 YSLEER. CDR3 amino acids: CASSPGRGGNSPLHF. The CDR3 DNA reads as TGCGCCAGCAGCCCGGGTAGGGGGGGTAATTCACCCCTCCACTTT.

This clone was counted once. The rearrangement uses TRBV6-1 and TRBJ2-5; possibly TRBD2 for D (5 bases). The germline V gene encodes CDR1 MNHNS and CDR2 SASEGT. V was trimmed by 1 base and J by 5 bases, leaving 17 bases between them. CDR3 size: 16 residues. CDR3 sequence: CASSEVQAGPGETQYF. DNA of the CDR3: TGTGCCAGCAGTGAAGTCCAGGCGGGCCCGGGGGAGACCCAGTACTTC.

The V and J genes are TRBV2 and TRBJ2-7; the match to TRBD2 covers 8 bases. This CDR3 is 13 amino acids long. CDR1 and CDR2 from the germline V gene are SNHLY and FYNNEI. The V gene end was trimmed by 6 bases and the J gene end by 3 bases; junction bases not matched to a gene: 4. The CDR3 nucleotides are TGTGCCAGCAGCCAAGGGACTAGCTACGAGCAGTACTTC. The encoded protein is CASSQGTSYEQYF. The variable domain in full, with the rest retrieved from reference TRBV2 and TRBJ2-7, is EPEVTQTPSHQVTQMGQEVILRCVPISNHLYFYWYRQILGQKVEFLVSFYNNEISEKSEIFDDQFSVERPDGSNFTLKIRSTKLEDSAMYFCASSQGTSYEQYFGPGTRLTVT.

This chain joins TRBV5-1 and TRBJ2-2, with D possibly matching TRBD1 (6 bases). This CDR3 region has 15 residues. CDR1 SGHRS and CDR2 YFSETQ come from the germline V gene. The V end lost 3 bases, the J end lost 1 base, and 10 bases lay between the germline ends. As DNA, the CDR3 is TGCGCCAGCAGCTCCGGGACACTGAACACCGGGGAGCTGTTTTTT. Translating it yields CASSSGTLNTGELFF.

V usage is TRBV27 and J usage is TRBJ1-2; TRBD1 might be the D (5 bases). Trimming pared 5 bases from V and 0 bases from J, leaving 7 bases between. The CDR3 spans 13 residues. Germline CDR1 and CDR2: MNHEY and SMNVEV (reference sequence). The CDR3 sequence: CASSRGANYGYTF. The CDR3 DNA is TGTGCCAGCAGTCGGGGGGCTAACTATGGCTACACCTTC.

CDR3 loop: CASSLSGGLLKGPPLHF. CDR3 nucleotides: TGTGCCAGCAGTTTATCGGGCGGACTTCTCAAAGGTCCACCCCTCCACTTT. The J gene is TRBJ1-6, the V gene TRBV27; no clear D. The CDR3 contains 17 residues. Germline V gene data show CDR1 as MNHEY and CDR2 as SMNVEV (reference sequence). Trimming took 0 bases from V and 11 from J, leaving 20 bases between them.

This rearrangement joins TRBV19 to TRBJ1-2, with 8 bases identical to TRBD1. J gave up 6 bases and V 3 bases, and 3 bases lay outside the gene matches. Per germline, CDR1 LNHDA and CDR2 SQIVND (reference sequence). This CDR3 contains 13 residues. CDR3 sequence (DNA): TGTGCCAGTAGTATTACAGGGGGGCATGGCTACACCTTC. Amino acid sequence: CASSITGGHGYTF.

The V call is TRBV3-1 (or the pseudogene TRBV3-2), the J call TRBJ2-3; possible D gene TRBD2, 6 bases. V gave up 4 bases and J gave up 2 bases, with 25 bases separating them. CDR1 LGHDT and CDR2 YNNKEL come from the germline V gene (reference sequence). The CDR3 is made up of 19 amino acids. CDR3 sequence reads: CASSLPGVSTAGHTDTQYF. The CDR3 coding sequence is TGTGCCAGCAGCCTCCCGGGGGTCTCGACCGCGGGGCACACAGATACGCAGTATTTT.

The chain combines TRBV7-7 with TRBJ2-1, with TRBD1 as a possible D gene (5 bases). The V end lost 0 bases, the J end lost 3 bases, and 9 bases lay between the germline ends. Germline loops: CDR1 SSHAT, CDR2 FNYEAQ (reference sequence). The CDR3 is 15 amino acids. The CDR3 reads CASSLAVGVYNEQFF. The CDR3, as DNA: TGTGCCAGCAGCTTAGCGGTAGGGGTCTACAATGAGCAGTTCTTC.

The chain combines TRBV5-1 with TRBJ2-7, with a tentative D call TRBD1 (6 bases). V lost 4 bases and J lost 1, with 15 bases in between. This CDR3 has 15 residues. Germline loops: CDR1 SGHRS, CDR2 YFSETQ. The CDR3 DNA follows: TGCGCCAGCAGCCTACACAGGGTTGGGTCCTACGAGCAGTACTTC. As protein: CASSLHRVGSYEQYF.

This clone has just one count. This CDR3 is CASDGGATGELFF. The CDR3 nucleotides are TGTGCCAGCGACGGGGGGGCCACCGGGGAGCTGTTTTTT. V usage is TRBV2 and J usage is TRBJ2-2, with TRBD2 matching over 8 bases. The CDR3 is 13 residues long. Germline trimming cut 8 bases from V and 4 bases from J; bases unmatched to any gene: 3. Germline V gene sequence: CDR1 SNHLY, CDR2 FYNNEI.